This entry lists 6 T cell receptor beta chains sequenced from one sample in a study of blood T cell repertoires in COVID-19. Profiled with immunoSEQ multiplex PCR; TCRdb holds only in-frame clones, not every one. The profile shows around 180,000 clones, about 82% of them singletons. Sequencing was carried out using PBMCs or T cells enriched from blood (not recorded which). These TCRs come from a woman aged 30 to 39 who had recovered from COVID-19.

This sequence joins TRBV28 and TRBJ1-2, with D unresolved. Trimming took 6 bases from V and 7 from J, leaving 21 bases between them. This CDR3 region has 15 residues. Germline CDR1 MDHEN, CDR2 SYDVKM. The CDR3 spells CASSPTGSQVSGYTF. CDR3 DNA sequence: TGTGCCAGCAGCCCCACCGGGAGCCAAGTGAGTGGCTACACCTTC.

This chain joins TRBV6-5 and TRBJ1-5; perhaps TRBD1 as D (6 bases). This CDR3 is built from 13 residues. V was cut by 6 bases and J by 3 bases, with 9 bases left in between. Germline CDR1 and CDR2: MNHEY and SVGAGI. CDR3 sequence (DNA): TGTGCCAGCAGCTCAGGGGACAATCAGCCCCAGCATTTT. It translates to CASSSGDNQPQHF.

The chain links TRBV12-3 or TRBV12-4 to TRBJ1-2; D is possibly TRBD1 (6 bases). The CDR3 totals 13 residues. Trimming stripped 1 base from V and 4 bases from J, with 7 bases between. CDR3 region: CASSLGGGYGYTF. The CDR3 region has the DNA TGTGCCAGCAGTTTAGGAGGGGGCTATGGCTACACCTTC.

This chain connects TRBV2 to TRBJ2-7; 14 bases match TRBD2. This CDR3 is 16 amino acids long. Germline lookup yields CDR1 SNHLY and CDR2 FYNNEI. The V segment lost 9 bases and the J segment 2 bases; nucleotides outside the gene matches: 9. The CDR3 sequence is CASGGLAGERPYEQYF. In nucleotides, the CDR3 is TGTGCCAGTGGGGGACTAGCGGGAGAAAGGCCCTACGAGCAGTACTTC. Using reference TRBV2 and TRBJ2-7 for the parts outside the CDR3, the full variable domain is EPEVTQTPSHQVTQMGQEVILRCVPISNHLYFYWYRQILGQKVEFLVSFYNNEISEKSEIFDDQFSVERPDGSNFTLKIRSTKLEDSAMYFCASGGLAGERPYEQYFGPGTRLTVT.

The chain couples TRBV2 to TRBJ1-2; 7 bases are a match to TRBD1. This CDR3 contains 12 residues. CDR1 SNHLY and CDR2 FYNNEI come from the germline V gene. V lost 6 bases, J lost 3 bases, and 1 base stayed unmatched. The CDR3 is CASRGTDYGYTF. CDR3 nucleotides: TGTGCCAGCAGGGGGACAGACTATGGCTACACCTTC.

The rearrangement joins TRBV5-6 to TRBJ1-5; the match to TRBD1 covers 7 bases. This CDR3 region has 14 residues. Germline V gives CDR1 SGHDT, CDR2 YYEEEE. The junction had 5 bases not matched to a gene; V was cut back by 4 bases and J by 4 bases. The DNA for the CDR3 is TGTGCCAGCAGCGAAGGGACAGCAAATCAGCCCCAGCATTTT. Its protein product is CASSEGTANQPQHF. Filled out from reference TRBV5-6 and TRBJ1-5, the complete variable domain reads DAGVTQSPTHLIKTRGQQVTLRCSPKSGHDTVSWYQQALGQGPQFIFQYYEEEERQRGNFPDRFSGHQFPNYSSELNVNALLLGDSALYLCASSEGTANQPQHFGDGTRLSIL.